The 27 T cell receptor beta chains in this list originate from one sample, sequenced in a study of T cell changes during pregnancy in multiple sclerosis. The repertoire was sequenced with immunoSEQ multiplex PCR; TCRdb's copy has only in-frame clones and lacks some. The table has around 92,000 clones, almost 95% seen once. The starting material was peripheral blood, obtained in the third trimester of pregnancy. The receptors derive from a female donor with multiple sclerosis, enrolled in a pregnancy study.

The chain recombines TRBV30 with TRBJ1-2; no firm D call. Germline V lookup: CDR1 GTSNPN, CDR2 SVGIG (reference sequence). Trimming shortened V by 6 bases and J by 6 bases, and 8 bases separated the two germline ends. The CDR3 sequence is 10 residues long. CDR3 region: CACERHGYTF. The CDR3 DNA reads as TGTGCCTGCGAGCGCCATGGCTACACCTTC. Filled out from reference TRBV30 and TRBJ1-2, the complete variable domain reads SQTIHQWPATLVQPVGSPLSLECTVEGTSNPNLYWYRQAAGRGLQLLFYSVGIGQISSEVPQNLSASRPQDRQFILSSKKLLLSDSGFYLCACERHGYTFGSGTRLTVV.

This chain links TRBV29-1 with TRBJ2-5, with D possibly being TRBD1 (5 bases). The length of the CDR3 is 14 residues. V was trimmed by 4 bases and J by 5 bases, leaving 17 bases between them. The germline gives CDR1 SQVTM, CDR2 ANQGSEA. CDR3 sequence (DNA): TGCAGCGTTGTGGGCAGGGTAGTGGGGGAGACCCAGTACTTC. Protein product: CSVVGRVVGETQYF.

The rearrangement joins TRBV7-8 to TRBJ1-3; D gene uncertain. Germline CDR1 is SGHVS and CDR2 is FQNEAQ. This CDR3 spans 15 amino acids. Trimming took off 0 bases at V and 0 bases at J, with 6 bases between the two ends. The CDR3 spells CASSLAQSSGNTIYF. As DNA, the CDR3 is TGTGCCAGCAGCTTAGCCCAATCCTCTGGAAACACCATATATTTT. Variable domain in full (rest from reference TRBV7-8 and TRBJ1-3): GAGVSQSPRYKVAKRGQDVALRCDPISGHVSLFWYQQALGQGPEFLTYFQNEAQLDKSGLPSDRFFAERPEGSVSTLKIQRTQQEDSAVYLCASSLAQSSGNTIYFGEGSWLTVV.

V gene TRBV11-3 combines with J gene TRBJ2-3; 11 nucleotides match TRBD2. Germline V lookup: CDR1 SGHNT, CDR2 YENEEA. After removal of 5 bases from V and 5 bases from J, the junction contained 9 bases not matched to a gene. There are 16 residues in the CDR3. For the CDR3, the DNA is TGTGCCAGCAGCACCGGGACTAGCGGTCCTGGAGATACGCAGTATTTT. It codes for CASSTGTSGPGDTQYF.

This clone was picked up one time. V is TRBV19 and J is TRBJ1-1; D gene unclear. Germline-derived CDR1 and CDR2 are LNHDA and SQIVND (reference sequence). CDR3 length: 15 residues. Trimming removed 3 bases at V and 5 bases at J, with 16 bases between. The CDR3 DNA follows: TGTGCCAGTAGTATTAATACGAGGCAACTAACTGAAGCTTTCTTT. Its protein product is CASSINTRQLTEAFF.

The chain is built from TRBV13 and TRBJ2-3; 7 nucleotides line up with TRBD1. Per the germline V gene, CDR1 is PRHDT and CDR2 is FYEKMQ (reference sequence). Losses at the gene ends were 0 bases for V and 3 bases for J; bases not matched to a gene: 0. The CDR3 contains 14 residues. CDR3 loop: CASSLGTGTDTQYF. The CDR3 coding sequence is TGTGCCAGCAGCTTAGGGACAGGGACAGATACGCAGTATTTT.

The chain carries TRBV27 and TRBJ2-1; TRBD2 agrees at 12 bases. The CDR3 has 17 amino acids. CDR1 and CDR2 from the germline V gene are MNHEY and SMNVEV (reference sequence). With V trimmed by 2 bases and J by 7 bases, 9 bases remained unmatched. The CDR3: CASSLPRLAGVMNEQFF. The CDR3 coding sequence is TGTGCCAGCAGTTTACCTCGACTAGCGGGAGTAATGAATGAGCAGTTCTTC.

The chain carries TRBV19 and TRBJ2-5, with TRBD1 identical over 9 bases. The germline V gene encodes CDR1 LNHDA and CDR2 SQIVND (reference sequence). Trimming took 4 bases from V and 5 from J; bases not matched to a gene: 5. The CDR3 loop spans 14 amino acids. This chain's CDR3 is CASSRYRGLETQYF. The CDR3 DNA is TGTGCCAGTAGTAGATACAGGGGGCTGGAGACCCAGTACTTC.

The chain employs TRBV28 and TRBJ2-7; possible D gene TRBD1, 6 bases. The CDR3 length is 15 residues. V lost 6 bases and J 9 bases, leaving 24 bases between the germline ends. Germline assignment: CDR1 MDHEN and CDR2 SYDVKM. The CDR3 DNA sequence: TGTGCCAGCAGCCGAGACCGGGGACAACGAGGATCGCAGTACTTC. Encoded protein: CASSRDRGQRGSQYF.

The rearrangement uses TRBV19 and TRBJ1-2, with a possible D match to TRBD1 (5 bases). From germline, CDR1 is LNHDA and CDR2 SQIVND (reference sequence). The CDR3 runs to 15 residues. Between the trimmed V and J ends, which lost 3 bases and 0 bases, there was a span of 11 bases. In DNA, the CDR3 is TGTGCCAGTAGTATGTTCGGGGGGTCTAACTATGGCTACACCTTC. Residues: CASSMFGGSNYGYTF. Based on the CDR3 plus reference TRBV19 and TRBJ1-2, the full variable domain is DGGITQSPKYLFRKEGQNVTLSCEQNLNHDAMYWYRQDPGQGLRLIYYSQIVNDFQKGDIAEGYSVSREKKESFPLTVTSAQKNPTAFYLCASSMFGGSNYGYTFGSGTRLTVV.

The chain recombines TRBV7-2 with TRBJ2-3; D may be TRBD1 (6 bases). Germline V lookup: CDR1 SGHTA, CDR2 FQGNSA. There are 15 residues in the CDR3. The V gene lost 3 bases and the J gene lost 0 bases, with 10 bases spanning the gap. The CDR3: CASSLMGASTDTQYF. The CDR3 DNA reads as TGTGCCAGCAGCTTGATGGGGGCTAGCACAGATACGCAGTATTTT.

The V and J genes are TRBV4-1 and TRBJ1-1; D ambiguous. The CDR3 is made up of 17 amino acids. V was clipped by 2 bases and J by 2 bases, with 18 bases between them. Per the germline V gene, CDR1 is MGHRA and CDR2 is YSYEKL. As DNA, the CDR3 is TGCGCCAGCAGCCAATTAGCAACTCCGGCTATTAACACTGAAGCTTTCTTT. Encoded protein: CASSQLATPAINTEAFF.

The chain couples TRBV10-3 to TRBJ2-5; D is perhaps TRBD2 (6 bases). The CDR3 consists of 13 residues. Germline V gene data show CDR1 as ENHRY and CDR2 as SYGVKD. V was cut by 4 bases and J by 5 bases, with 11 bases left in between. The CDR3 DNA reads TGTGCCATCAGTGGGGGAGGCACGGAGACCCAGTACTTC. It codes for CAISGGGTETQYF.

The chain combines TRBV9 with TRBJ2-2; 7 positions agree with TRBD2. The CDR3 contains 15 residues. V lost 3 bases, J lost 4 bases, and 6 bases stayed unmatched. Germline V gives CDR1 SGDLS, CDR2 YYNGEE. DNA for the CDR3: TGTGCCAGCAGCGATATAGCGGGCGGCACCGGGGAGCTGTTTTTT. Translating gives CASSDIAGGTGELFF.

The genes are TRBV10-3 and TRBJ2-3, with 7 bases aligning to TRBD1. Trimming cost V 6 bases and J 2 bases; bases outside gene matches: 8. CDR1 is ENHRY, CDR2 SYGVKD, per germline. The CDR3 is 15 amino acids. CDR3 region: CAIRPDRAPTDTQYF. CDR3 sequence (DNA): TGTGCCATCAGACCCGACAGGGCCCCCACAGATACGCAGTATTTT.

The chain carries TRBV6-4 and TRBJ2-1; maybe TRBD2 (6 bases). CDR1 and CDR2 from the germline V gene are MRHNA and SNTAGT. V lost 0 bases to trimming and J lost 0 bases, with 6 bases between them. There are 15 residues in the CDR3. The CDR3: CASSDSAGSYNEQFF. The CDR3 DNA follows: TGTGCCAGCAGTGACTCAGCGGGCTCCTACAATGAGCAGTTCTTC.

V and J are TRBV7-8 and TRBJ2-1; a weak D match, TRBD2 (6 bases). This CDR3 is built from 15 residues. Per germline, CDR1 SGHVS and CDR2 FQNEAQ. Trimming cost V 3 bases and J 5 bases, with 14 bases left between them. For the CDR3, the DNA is TGTGCCAGCAGCTTCCGGGGTAGCGGCGACAATGAGCAGTTCTTC. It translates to CASSFRGSGDNEQFF.

As DNA, the CDR3 is TGCGCCAGCAGCCTAACAGGGGGCGCCAACACTGAAGCTTTCTTT. Amino acids: CASSLTGGANTEAFF. This chain links TRBV5-1 with TRBJ1-1, with 9 bases fitting TRBD1. The CDR3 is made up of 15 amino acids. J gave up 2 bases and V 4 bases, and 6 bases lay outside the gene matches. Germline-derived CDR1 and CDR2 are SGHRS and YFSETQ.

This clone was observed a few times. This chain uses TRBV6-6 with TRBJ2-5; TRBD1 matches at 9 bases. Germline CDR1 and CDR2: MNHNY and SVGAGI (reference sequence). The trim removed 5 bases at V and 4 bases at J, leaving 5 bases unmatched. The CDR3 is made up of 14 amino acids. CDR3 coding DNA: TGTGCCAGCAGTATGACAGGGGGTCCAGAGACCCAGTACTTC. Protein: CASSMTGGPETQYF.

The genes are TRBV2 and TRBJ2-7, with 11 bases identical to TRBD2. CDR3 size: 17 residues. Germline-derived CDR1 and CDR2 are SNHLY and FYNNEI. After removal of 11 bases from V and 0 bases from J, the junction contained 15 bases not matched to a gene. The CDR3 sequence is CASRRLAGGIHSYEQYF. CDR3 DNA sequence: TGTGCCTCCCGGCGGCTAGCGGGAGGAATCCACTCCTACGAGCAGTACTTC.

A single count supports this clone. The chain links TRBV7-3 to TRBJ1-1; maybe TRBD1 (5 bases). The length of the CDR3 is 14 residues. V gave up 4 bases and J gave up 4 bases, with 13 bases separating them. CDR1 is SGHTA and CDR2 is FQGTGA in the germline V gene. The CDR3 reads CASSSRVGGTEAFF. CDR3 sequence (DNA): TGTGCCAGCAGCTCTCGTGTGGGGGGCACTGAAGCTTTCTTT. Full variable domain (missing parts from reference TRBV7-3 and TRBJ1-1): GAGVSQTPSNKVTEKGKYVELRCDPISGHTALYWYRQSLGQGPEFLIYFQGTGAADDSGLPNDRFFAVRPEGSVSTLKIQRTERGDSAVYLCASSSRVGGTEAFFGQGTRLTVV.

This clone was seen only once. The CDR3 DNA follows: TGTGCCAGCGAGGTGATAGCGGGGCACGAGCAGTACTTC. This sequence encodes CASEVIAGHEQYF. This chain uses TRBV7-9 with TRBJ2-7; 8 bases map to TRBD2. Germline V gene lookup returns CDR1 SEHNR and CDR2 FQNEAQ (reference sequence). The CDR3 contains 13 residues. V dropped 8 bases and J dropped 5; count of bases not matched to a gene: 8.

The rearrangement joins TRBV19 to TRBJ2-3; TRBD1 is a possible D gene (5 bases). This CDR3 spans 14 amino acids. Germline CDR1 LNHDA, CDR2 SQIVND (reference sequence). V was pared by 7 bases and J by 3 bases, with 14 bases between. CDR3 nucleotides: TGTGCCAGTAAGAGCAGGGCCAGAACAGATACGCAGTATTTT. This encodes CASKSRARTDTQYF.

This chain's CDR3 is CASSLRGPGGDTQYF. In DNA, the CDR3 is TGTGCCAGCAGCTTGAGGGGACCCGGGGGAGATACGCAGTATTTT. The gene calls are TRBV5-6 and TRBJ2-3, with a tentative D call TRBD2 (6 bases). Germline CDR1 reads SGHDT; CDR2 reads YYEEEE. Trimming left V 1 base short and J 5 bases short, with 14 bases between. CDR3 length equals 15 residues.

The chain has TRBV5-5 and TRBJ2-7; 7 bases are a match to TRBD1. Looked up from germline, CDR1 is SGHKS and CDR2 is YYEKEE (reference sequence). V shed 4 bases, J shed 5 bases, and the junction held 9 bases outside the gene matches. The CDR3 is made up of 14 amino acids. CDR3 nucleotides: TGTGCCAGCAGCGGAACAGGGGATGAGAACGAGCAGTACTTC. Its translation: CASSGTGDENEQYF.

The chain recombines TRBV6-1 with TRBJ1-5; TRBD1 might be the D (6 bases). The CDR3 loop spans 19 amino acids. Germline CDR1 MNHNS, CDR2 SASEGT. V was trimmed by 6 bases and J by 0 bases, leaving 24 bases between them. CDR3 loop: CASSETGLLGEYSNQPQHF. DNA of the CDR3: TGTGCCAGCAGCGAAACAGGGTTGCTTGGAGAATATAGCAATCAGCCCCAGCATTTT.

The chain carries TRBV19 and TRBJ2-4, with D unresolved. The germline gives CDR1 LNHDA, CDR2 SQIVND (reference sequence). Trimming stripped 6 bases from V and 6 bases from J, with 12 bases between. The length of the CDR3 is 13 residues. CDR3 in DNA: TGTGCCAGTAGCCCAGAGACGGGAAACATTCAGTACTTC. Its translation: CASSPETGNIQYF.